The following is a T cell receptor beta chain sequence with its context. Other DNA sequences within the sample encode an identical CDR3. The source of the sample is a study of blood T cell repertoires in COVID-19. The assay was immunoSEQ multiplex PCR, and TCRdb's table has in-frame clones only and misses some. The data show 250,000 to 350,000 clones, over 75% seen once. V lost 1 base, J lost 3 bases, and 9 bases lay in between. This CDR3 spans 14 amino acids. Germline V gene data show CDR1 as LGHNA and CDR2 as YSLEER. V gene TRBV4-3 combines with J gene TRBJ1-2, with a possible D match to TRBD1 (6 bases). The source is a woman in her twenties or thirties who had recovered from COVID-19. Source material: PBMCs or T cells enriched from blood (not recorded which). This CDR3 reads CASSQGAGDYGYTF. The CDR3 bases are TGCGCCAGCAGCCAAGGCGCAGGGGACTATGGCTACACCTTC.